The present TCR beta chain was sequenced within a study of blood T cells in healthy people across ages. Next came a second PCR, run for about 7 to 12 cycles, which used a sample-barcoded 5' primer along with a J-beta primer mix. Each CDR3 protein gets one entry after TCRdb re-called the 5' RACE reads with MiXCR. The sample records 1.5 million to 2 million distinct CDR3 sequences, about 30% being singletons. Germline V gene lookup returns CDR1 MNHNS and CDR2 SASEGT. The CDR3 is 15 amino acids. Trimming took 4 bases from V and 1 from J; bases not matched to a gene: 7. A remark on this clonotype: Its antigen is still unknown.

Study-wide findings and caveats: Diversity was estimated from one million T cells, and these estimates were considered underestimates. TCR beta diversity per million T cells fell roughly linearly with age.

The chain joins TRBV6-1 to TRBJ2-7; 7 bases align to TRBD2. The specimen sequenced was blood. The sequence derives from a woman aged 25 to 39 in good health. CDR3 DNA sequence: TGTGCCAGCAGTGTGGGGGGGGACTGGTCCTACGAGCAGTACTTC. This gives the protein CASSVGGDWSYEQYF.